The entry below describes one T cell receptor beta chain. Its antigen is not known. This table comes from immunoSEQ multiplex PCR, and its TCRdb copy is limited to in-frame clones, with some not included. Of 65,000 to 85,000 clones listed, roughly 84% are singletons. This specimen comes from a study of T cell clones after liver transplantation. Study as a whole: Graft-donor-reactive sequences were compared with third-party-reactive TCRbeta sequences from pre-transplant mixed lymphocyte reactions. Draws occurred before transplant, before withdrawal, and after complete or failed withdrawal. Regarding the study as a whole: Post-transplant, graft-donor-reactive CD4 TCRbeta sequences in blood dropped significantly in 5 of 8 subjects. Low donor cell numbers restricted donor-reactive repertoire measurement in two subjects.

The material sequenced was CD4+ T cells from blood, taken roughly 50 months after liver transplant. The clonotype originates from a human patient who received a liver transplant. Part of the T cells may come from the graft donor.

The CDR3 bases are TGTGCCAGCAGTGGGGGACACCAAGAGACCCAGTACTTC. Translation gives CASSGGHQETQYF. The chain couples TRBV6-5 to TRBJ2-5, with D perhaps assigned TRBD1 or TRBD2 (5 bases each). This CDR3 is 13 amino acids long. Germline CDR1 is MNHEY and CDR2 is SVGAGI. Trimming left V 5 bases short and J 0 bases short, with 7 bases between.